The T cell receptor beta chain described here comes from a study of identical twins. General study points: With beta out-of-frame sequences, excess sharing by twins was weaker. Recombination models fit unrelated individuals' TCR alpha sharing but underestimated twins'. The authors drew conclusions from cross-sectional statistical analysis rather than following the same donors. The more abundant beta clonotypes in cord blood had fewer insertions, and memory repertoires did not show this.

TCRdb reprocessed the 5' RACE reads via MiXCR and lists one record per CDR3 protein. The sample lists about 1.7 million distinct CDR3 sequences, roughly a third occurring once. Trimming pared 10 bases from V and 2 bases from J, leaving 23 bases between. The CDR3 spans 16 residues. On this clonotype itself: Its matching antigen is unknown.

This rearrangement joins TRBV12-3 or TRBV12-4 to TRBJ1-1; D not resolved. Source material: cord blood. This receptor was identified in a newborn girl in good health. CDR3 amino acids: CATGPIYSFPNTEAFF. The CDR3 DNA reads as TGTGCCACCGGACCCATATACAGCTTCCCCAACACTGAAGCTTTCTTT.